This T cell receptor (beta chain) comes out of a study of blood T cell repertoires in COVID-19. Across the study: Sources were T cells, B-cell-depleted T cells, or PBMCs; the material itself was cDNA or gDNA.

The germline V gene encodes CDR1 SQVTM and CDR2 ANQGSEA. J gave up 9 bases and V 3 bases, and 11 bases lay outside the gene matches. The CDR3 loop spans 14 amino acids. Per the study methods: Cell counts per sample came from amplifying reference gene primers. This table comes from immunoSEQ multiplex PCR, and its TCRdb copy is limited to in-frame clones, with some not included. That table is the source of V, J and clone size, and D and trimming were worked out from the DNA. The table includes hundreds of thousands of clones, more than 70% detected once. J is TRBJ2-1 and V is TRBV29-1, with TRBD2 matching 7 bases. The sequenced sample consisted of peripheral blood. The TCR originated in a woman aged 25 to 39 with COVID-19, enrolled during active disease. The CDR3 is CSVDSGREIVEQFF. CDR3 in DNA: TGCAGCGTTGATAGCGGGCGAGAAATAGTTGAGCAGTTCTTC.